Given below is one T cell receptor beta chain in context. What it binds is not known. These data are taken from a study of PD-L1 blockade in urothelial cancer. Turning to the study itself: After treatment start, blood was analyzed at 3 weeks (second dose) and at 6 weeks. T cell content in blood samples showed a median of approximately 140,000.

Here immunoSEQ multiplex PCR was the method, and the copy in TCRdb shows in-frame clones only, minus some. The repertoire holds 55,000 to 80,000 clones, with approximately 81% as singletons. Study results and caveats: At 3 weeks on treatment, tumor-associated clones expanded more with durable benefit.

As to time point: pretreatment peripheral blood. The V end was cut by 5 bases, the J end by 1 base, with 8 bases between. This CDR3 region has 13 residues. Looked up from germline, CDR1 is SEHNR and CDR2 is FQNEAQ (reference sequence). This clonotype was sampled from a man between 70 and 80 years old with urothelial cancer. The genes are TRBV7-9 and TRBJ1-1; D unclear. The source was PBMCs, collected around atezolizumab (anti-PD-L1) treatment. CDR3 DNA sequence: TGTGCCAGCAGCCGGGAGACGAACACTGAAGCTTTCTTT. It codes for CASSRETNTEAFF.